A single sample gave rise to the 16 T cell receptor beta chains below, sequenced in a study of blood T cell repertoires in COVID-19. Here immunoSEQ multiplex PCR was the method, and the copy in TCRdb shows in-frame clones only, minus some. The data show approximately 330,000 clones, roughly 87% seen once. Sequenced sample: peripheral blood. The receptors originated from a young man with COVID-19, enrolled during active disease.

V is TRBV6-2 or TRBV6-3 and J is TRBJ1-2, with a weak D call TRBD1 (5 bases). The CDR3 length is 15 residues. The V gene's germline CDR1 is MNHEY and CDR2 SVGEGT. Trimming took off 4 bases at V and 4 bases at J, with 16 bases between the two ends. This CDR3 is CASSSYAGTGYGYTF. In DNA form, the CDR3 reads TGTGCCAGCAGTTCCTACGCGGGGACCGGCTATGGCTACACCTTC.

This sequence joins TRBV24-1 and TRBJ2-3; 7 nucleotides agree with TRBD1. The CDR3 length is 15 residues. Germline CDR1 KGHDR, CDR2 SFDVKD. The V segment lost 9 bases and the J segment 0 bases; nucleotides outside the gene matches: 8. The CDR3 bases are TGTGCCACCTCTCGGACAGGTCCAAGCACAGATACGCAGTATTTT. Its protein product is CATSRTGPSTDTQYF.

The rearrangement links TRBV18 to TRBJ2-2; D gene unclear. The germline gives CDR1 KGHSH, CDR2 LQKENI. The CDR3 runs to 13 residues. V was cut by 3 bases and J by 1 base, with 3 bases left in between. The CDR3 loop reads CASSPQNTGELFF. Here the CDR3 DNA reads TGTGCCAGCTCACCTCAGAACACCGGGGAGCTGTTTTTT.

V and J are TRBV11-2 and TRBJ2-7; D perhaps matches TRBD2 (6 bases). The V and J ends lost 5 bases and 6 bases respectively, with 17 bases between them. There are 14 residues in the CDR3. In germline, CDR1 is SGHAT, CDR2 FQNNGV. Here the CDR3 reads CASSPRTSEGEQYF. The CDR3 bases are TGTGCCAGCAGCCCCCGGACCTCGGAGGGCGAGCAGTACTTC.

The chain joins TRBV5-6 to TRBJ2-4; perhaps TRBD1 as D (6 bases). Germline lookup yields CDR1 SGHDT and CDR2 YYEEEE. CDR3 length equals 16 residues. V was shortened by 2 bases and J by 3 bases, with 15 bases between the two germline ends. The CDR3 coding sequence is TGTGCCAGCAGCTTCCAACAGGGATACGACAAAAACATTCAGTACTTC. Amino acids: CASSFQQGYDKNIQYF.

The chain recombines TRBV19 with TRBJ1-5; tentatively, D is TRBD1 (6 bases). CDR1 is LNHDA, CDR2 SQIVND, per germline (reference sequence). The CDR3 spans 15 residues. Trimming shortened V by 5 bases and J by 7 bases, and 18 bases separated the two germline ends. CDR3 residues: CASSQLRGAGQPQHF. CDR3 coding DNA: TGTGCCAGTAGTCAACTTCGGGGGGCAGGGCAGCCCCAGCATTTT.

This clone was detected once. The chain employs TRBV5-4 and TRBJ1-1, with TRBD1 matching over 8 bases. Germline CDR1 SGHNT, CDR2 YYREEE (reference sequence). The CDR3 contains 15 residues. V gave up 4 bases and J gave up 1 base; unmatched junction bases: 6. The CDR3: CASSRNTGGNTEAFF. CDR3 nucleotide sequence: TGTGCCAGCAGCAGAAACACAGGGGGGAACACTGAAGCTTTCTTT.

The chain uses TRBV14 and TRBJ2-1; maybe TRBD1 (6 bases). CDR1 is SGHDN, CDR2 FVKESK, per germline. Between the trimmed V and J ends, which lost 4 bases and 0 bases, there was a span of 10 bases. This CDR3 has 15 residues. The CDR3: CASSRLGGSYNEQFF. The CDR3 DNA reads TGTGCCAGCAGCCGGTTAGGGGGCTCCTACAATGAGCAGTTCTTC.

The chain uses TRBV6-2 or TRBV6-3 and TRBJ2-3, with 7 bases lining up with TRBD1. The germline CDR1 and CDR2 sequences are MNHEY and SVGEGT. This CDR3 region has 16 residues. Trimming took 5 bases from V and 3 from J; bases not matched to a gene: 11. The CDR3 bases are TGTGCCAGCAGTCTCCGCGCACAGGGGTTAACAGATACGCAGTATTTT. This gives the protein CASSLRAQGLTDTQYF.

The chain joins TRBV28 to TRBJ2-2; 9 bases line up with TRBD1. Germline V gene sequence: CDR1 MDHEN, CDR2 SYDVKM. CDR3 size: 15 residues. V gave up 4 bases and J gave up 2 bases; unmatched junction bases: 2. In DNA form, the CDR3 reads TGTGCCAGCAGTTACAGGGGGCCAAACACCGGGGAGCTGTTTTTT. Translating gives CASSYRGPNTGELFF.

This sequence joins TRBV9 and TRBJ2-5; TRBD2 might be the D (6 bases). This CDR3 has 14 residues. Germline V CDR1 and CDR2: SGDLS, YYNGEE. V gave up 3 bases and J gave up 5 bases, with 14 bases separating them. CDR3: CASSGIQSGETQYF. The DNA for the CDR3 is TGTGCCAGCAGCGGTATCCAAAGCGGGGAGACCCAGTACTTC.

The chain's CDR3 is CASSERGFYEQYF. The DNA of the CDR3 is TGTGCCAGCAGTGAGAGGGGGTTTTACGAGCAGTACTTC. The rearrangement links TRBV25-1 to TRBJ2-7; D might be TRBD1 (6 bases). In germline, CDR1 is MGHDK, CDR2 SYGVNS. The length of the CDR3 is 13 residues. The ends were cut back, 3 bases at V and 4 bases at J, with 10 bases in the middle.

V usage is TRBV11-2 and J usage is TRBJ1-2; 7 positions agree with TRBD1. Trimming removed 2 bases from V and 6 bases from J; junction bases left unmatched: 6. Germline-derived CDR1 and CDR2 are SGHAT and FQNNGV. The CDR3 contains 14 residues. CDR3 sequence: CASSLWQGENGYTF. In DNA, the CDR3 is TGTGCCAGCAGCTTATGGCAGGGGGAGAATGGCTACACCTTC.

In its sample, this clone was seen once. The chain employs TRBV6-2 or TRBV6-3 and TRBJ1-3, with D unresolved. CDR3 size: 14 residues. Germline V gene lookup returns CDR1 MNHEY and CDR2 SVGEGT. V shed 6 bases and J shed 3 bases, with 12 bases lying between them. CDR3 sequence (DNA): TGTGCCAGCAGGTACGACACTGTTGGAAACACCATATATTTT. Its translation: CASRYDTVGNTIYF.

The chain carries TRBV5-1 and TRBJ1-2; D is possibly TRBD1 (5 bases). The CDR3 runs 13 residues. V lost 0 bases and J lost 6, with 9 bases in between. Per the germline V gene, CDR1 is SGHRS and CDR2 is YFSETQ. This CDR3 reads CASSLGGGDGYTF. The CDR3 DNA is TGCGCCAGCAGCTTGGGGGGCGGGGATGGCTACACCTTC.

The V gene is TRBV18, the J gene TRBJ1-2; D remains ambiguous. CDR3 length: 14 amino acids. Germline CDR1 reads KGHSH; CDR2 reads LQKENI. V was trimmed by 4 bases and J by 2 bases, leaving 11 bases between them. The CDR3 loop reads CASSRAGGNYGYTF. In nucleotides, the CDR3 is TGTGCCAGCTCACGAGCAGGAGGAAACTATGGCTACACCTTC.